This T cell receptor (beta chain) was found in a study of T cells in Graves' hyperthyroidism and ophthalmopathy. CDR3 length: 14 residues. Germline values: CDR1 KGHDR, CDR2 SFDVKD. V lost 4 bases and J lost 2, with 10 bases in between. Patients aged 18 to 65 with hyperthyroidism were newly diagnosed, with duration under 2 months. The investigators amplified TCR beta CDR3 regions from RNA transcripts. A set of HTBI primers served as the primers for a first-round RT-PCR of the TCR CDR3. TCRdb analysed the multiplex PCR reads with MiXCR anew, one entry per CDR3 protein. Among about 840,000 distinct CDR3 sequences, 38% were seen once, and the ten largest hold about 8.9%.

The origin of this receptor is a man aged 18 to 29 with Graves' hyperthyroidism. The rearrangement joins TRBV24-1 to TRBJ2-5; D might be TRBD1 or TRBD2, each matching 5 bases. Sequences were obtained from blood. This chain's CDR3 is CATSEVGTQETQYF. The CDR3 DNA is TGTGCCACCAGTGAGGTGGGGACGCAAGAGACCCAGTACTTC.